This TCR beta chain was sequenced in a study of T cell responses to AZD1222 COVID-19 vaccine. Study-wide results and caveats: A mostly white British donor set with more females was recruited, and clonal diversity was possibly underestimated. A reported finding is that nearly half of spike-specific TCRs target unmutated variant regions. Only a handful of AZD1222 recipients, six or seven in all, had baseline seropositivity.

On this clone itself: Its specificity is not known.

TCRdb's table, derived via immunoSEQ multiplex PCR, lists solely in-frame clones and lacks some. The repertoire has some 200,000 clones, 85% to 95% of them found once; the top ten carry less than 4%. Sequenced material: peripheral blood, taken 28 days after the second dose of the MenACWY control vaccine. The TCR was taken from an adult who received the MenACWY meningococcal vaccine as a control.

CDR3 sequence (DNA): TGCAGCGCCTGGACAGGGGTCTACGAGCAGTACTTC. Its protein is CSAWTGVYEQYF. The J gene is TRBJ2-7, the V gene TRBV29-1, with 9 bases aligning to TRBD1. The CDR3 consists of 12 residues. Germline values: CDR1 SQVTM, CDR2 ANQGSEA. Trimming removed 7 bases from V and 3 bases from J; junction bases left unmatched: 4.